This T cell receptor (beta chain) was identified during a study of cytomegalovirus exposure and HLA in healthy donors. Points from the study as a whole: When the data were analyzed later, several of the most significant clusters appeared to be linked to common viral pathogens. Rare TCR sequences dominated, though some public TCRs recurred in many donors.

13 Jbeta primers and 60 Vbeta primers were used for the PCR. Method: immunoSEQ multiplex PCR; TCRdb's copy keeps in-frame clones and lacks some. The data hold 60,000 to 85,000 clones, with about four fifths observed a single time. V lost 7 bases and J lost 0, with 13 bases in between. The CDR3 is 16 residues long. Germline V CDR1 and CDR2: LGHNT, FRNRAP. Comments on this clone: Its antigen is still unknown.

Sequencing input: PBMCs. The origin of this receptor is a man aged 35 to 55 in good health and CMV-seronegative. The rearrangement uses TRBV12-5 and TRBJ1-6; D remains ambiguous. Written as DNA, the CDR3 is TGTGCTAGTGCCAGCGTTTGGTCCTCCTATAATTCACCCCTCCACTTT. It encodes CASASVWSSYNSPLHF.